This TCR beta chain appears in the sequencing data of a study of graft-versus-host responses after intestinal transplantation. Whole-study findings and limits: Among recipient marrow samples, GvH clones were found; some appeared first in ileum or blood.

Regarding this clone: The antigen is unknown. The same CDR3 can be traced to other DNA sequences in this sample.

Libraries were prepared by immunoSEQ multiplex PCR; TCRdb keeps only in-frame clonotypes and omits some of them. The repertoire includes 80,000 to 100,000 clones, roughly 91% of them detected once, and approximately 0.17% sits in the top ten. This sequence was found in a human donor who was the organ donor for an intestinal transplant. Sequenced here: unstimulated CD4+ T cells sorted from spleen or lymph node cells, sampled before transplant.

DNA of the CDR3: TGTGCCAGCTCACCAGGGGGGGACCACGAGCAGTACTTC. Protein product: CASSPGGDHEQYF. V is TRBV18 and J is TRBJ2-7; 7 nucleotides align to TRBD2. The CDR3 covers 13 residues. From germline, CDR1 is KGHSH and CDR2 LQKENI. After removal of 2 bases from V and 5 bases from J, the junction contained 3 bases not matched to a gene.